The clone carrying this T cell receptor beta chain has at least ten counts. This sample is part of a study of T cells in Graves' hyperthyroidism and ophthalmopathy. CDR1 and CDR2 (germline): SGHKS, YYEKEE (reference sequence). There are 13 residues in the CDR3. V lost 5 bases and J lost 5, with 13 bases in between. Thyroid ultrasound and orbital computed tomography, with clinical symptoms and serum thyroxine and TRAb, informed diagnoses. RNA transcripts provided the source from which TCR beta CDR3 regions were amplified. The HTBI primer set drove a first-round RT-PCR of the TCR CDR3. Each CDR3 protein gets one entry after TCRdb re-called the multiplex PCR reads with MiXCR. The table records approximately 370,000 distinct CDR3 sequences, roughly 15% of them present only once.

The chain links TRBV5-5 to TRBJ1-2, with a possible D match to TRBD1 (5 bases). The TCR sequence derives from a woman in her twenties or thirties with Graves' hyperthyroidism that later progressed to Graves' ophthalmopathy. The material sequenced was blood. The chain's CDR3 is CASRSGGGYGYTF. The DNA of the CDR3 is TGTGCCAGCAGGTCGGGGGGGGGTTATGGCTACACCTTC.